This T cell receptor beta chain was identified in a study of blood T cell repertoires in COVID-19. On the study more broadly: The samples span acute and convalescent COVID-19 from the United States, Italy and Spain. Sources were T cells, B-cell-depleted T cells, or PBMCs; the material itself was cDNA or gDNA.

The count of this clone is one. V was clipped by 4 bases and J by 6 bases, with 10 bases between them. The CDR3 length is 13 residues. Germline loops: CDR1 SGHRS, CDR2 YFSETQ. In the original workflow: Scientists estimated how many nucleated cells there were by amplifying reference gene primers. Assay: immunoSEQ multiplex PCR; the TCRdb copy retains only in-frame clones and omits some. That table gives V, J and clone size, and the DNA gave D and trimming. The profile shows about 190,000 clones, around nine tenths of them singletons. Sample: peripheral blood. The clonotype was recovered from a man aged 35 to 55 with acute or convalescent COVID-19. V is TRBV5-1 and J is TRBJ1-4; D might be TRBD1 (6 bases). CDR3 loop: CASSPPGDEKLFF. For the CDR3, the DNA is TGCGCCAGCAGCCCACCAGGGGATGAAAAACTGTTTTTT. Full variable domain (outside the CDR3, taken from reference TRBV5-1 and TRBJ1-4): KAGVTQTPRYLIKTRGQQVTLSCSPISGHRSVSWYQQTPGQGLQFLFEYFSETQRNKGNFPGRFSGRQFSNSRSEMNVSTLELGDSALYLCASSPPGDEKLFFGSGTQLSVL.